This T cell receptor beta chain is drawn from a study of blood T cell repertoires in COVID-19. About the study: Sources were T cells, B-cell-depleted T cells, or PBMCs; the material itself was cDNA or gDNA.

Per the study methods: Reference gene primer amplification gave nucleated cell count estimates. TCRdb's copy holds only in-frame clones and misses some; the assay was immunoSEQ multiplex PCR. V, J and clone size are those of that table, while D and trimming were read from the DNA. Among 60,000 to 85,000 clones listed, 75% were seen once. Per the germline V gene, CDR1 is KGHSY and CDR2 is FQNENV. CDR3 length: 15 amino acids. Trimming removed 0 bases at V and 5 bases at J, with 13 bases between. The J gene is TRBJ2-5, the V gene TRBV16, with D unresolved. Sample: peripheral blood. This receptor was identified in a man between 65 and 80 years old with acute or convalescent COVID-19. DNA for the CDR3: TGTGCCAGCAGCCAATCCACGAGTCTTACGGAGACCCAGTACTTC. Amino acid sequence: CASSQSTSLTETQYF. Full variable domain (outside the CDR3, taken from reference TRBV16 and TRBJ2-5): GEEVAQTPKHLVRGEGQKAKLYCAPIKGHSYVFWYQQVLKNEFKFLISFQNENVFDETGMPKERFSAKCLPNSPCSLEIQATKLEDSAVYFCASSQSTSLTETQYFGPGTRLLVL.